One and the same sample provided the 24 T cell receptor beta chains below, sequenced in a study of siplizumab effects on memory and regulatory T cells. Generated by immunoSEQ multiplex PCR, the TCRdb table keeps only in-frame clones and is missing some. The data show 90,000 to 110,000 clones, just over 90% seen once. The sequenced material came from CD4+ T cells sorted from blood. These receptors came from a human donor in good health.

This sequence joins TRBV7-2 and TRBJ2-1; a possible D gene is TRBD2 (7 bases). Germline V gene lookup returns CDR1 SGHTA and CDR2 FQGNSA. V gave up 3 bases and J gave up 6 bases, with 18 bases separating them. The CDR3 contains 16 residues. CDR3 sequence (DNA): TGTGCCAGCAGCTTTAGTCGGCGGGGGACACGCAATGAGCAGTTCTTC. Residues: CASSFSRRGTRNEQFF.

The chain recombines TRBV7-3 with TRBJ2-2; a weak D match, TRBD1 (6 bases). CDR3 length: 13 amino acids. Trimming stripped 5 bases from V and 6 bases from J, with 10 bases between. Per the germline V gene, CDR1 is SGHTA and CDR2 is FQGTGA. The CDR3 protein is CASSRNRAGELFF. The CDR3 bases are TGTGCCAGCAGCCGAAACAGGGCCGGGGAGCTGTTTTTT.

The rearrangement uses TRBV6-5 and TRBJ1-1, with 7 nucleotides matching TRBD1. The CDR3 runs to 12 residues. Germline CDR1 and CDR2: MNHEY and SVGAGI. V was pared by 9 bases and J by 8 bases, with 9 bases of the junction left unmatched. CDR3 sequence reads: CASIGGGEEAFF. In DNA, the CDR3 is TGTGCCAGTATTGGAGGGGGCGAGGAAGCTTTCTTT.

The chain carries TRBV19 and TRBJ1-1; unclear D gene. This CDR3 region has 15 residues. V was cut by 3 bases and J by 1 base, with 12 bases left in between. The germline CDR1 and CDR2 sequences are LNHDA and SQIVND (reference sequence). The CDR3 here is CASSMDPTANTEAFF. The CDR3 coding sequence is TGTGCCAGTAGTATGGATCCAACGGCGAACACTGAAGCTTTCTTT.

The chain has TRBV10-3 and TRBJ2-7; 8 nucleotides line up with TRBD1. CDR3 length: 12 residues. Germline V CDR1 and CDR2: ENHRY, SYGVKD. The V and J ends lost 11 bases and 5 bases, in that order; junction bases with no gene match: 8. The CDR3 protein is CAVKTGEDEQYF. The CDR3 region has the DNA TGTGCCGTGAAGACAGGGGAGGACGAGCAGTACTTC.

In its sample, this clone was seen once. This chain joins TRBV13 and TRBJ2-5, with TRBD2 matching over 9 bases. Trimming took 1 base from V and 4 from J; bases not matched to a gene: 7. Germline loops: CDR1 PRHDT, CDR2 FYEKMQ (reference sequence). The CDR3 runs to 16 residues. The CDR3 loop is CASSLDGGGAGETQYF. The CDR3 nucleotides read TGTGCCAGCAGCTTAGATGGCGGGGGGGCCGGAGAGACCCAGTACTTC.

This rearrangement joins TRBV6-1 to TRBJ2-7; 7 bases align to TRBD1. The germline V gene has CDR1 MNHNS and CDR2 SASEGT. This CDR3 has 14 amino acids. With V trimmed by 6 bases and J by 1 base, 6 bases remained unmatched. Here the CDR3 reads CASRAGTASYEQYF. CDR3 coding DNA: TGTGCCAGCAGAGCCGGGACAGCGTCCTACGAGCAGTACTTC.

The chain is built from TRBV5-4 and TRBJ1-2, with a possible D match to TRBD1 (6 bases). Trimming shortened V by 4 bases and J by 0 bases, and 13 bases separated the two germline ends. CDR3 size: 15 residues. Germline V gene sequence: CDR1 SGHNT, CDR2 YYREEE (reference sequence). The CDR3 DNA reads as TGTGCCAGCAGCCGGATGGGGGGCACTAACTATGGCTACACCTTC. Protein product: CASSRMGGTNYGYTF.

The CDR3 protein is CASSISGQGFGELFF. DNA for the CDR3: TGTGCCAGTAGTATATCGGGACAGGGGTTCGGGGAGCTGTTTTTT. The chain links TRBV19 to TRBJ2-2; TRBD1 agrees at 10 bases. The germline gives CDR1 LNHDA, CDR2 SQIVND (reference sequence). Unmatched junction bases numbered 4, after V lost 2 bases and J lost 7 bases. This CDR3 contains 15 residues.

The chain joins TRBV18 to TRBJ1-2; a weak D match, TRBD1 (6 bases). Deletions cut 7 bases from V and 6 bases from J, with 18 bases between. Germline CDR1 and CDR2: KGHSH and LQKENI. The CDR3 sequence is 14 residues long. In DNA, the CDR3 is TGTGCCAGCTATGGACCTCAGGCAGGGGATGGCTACACCTTC. It codes for CASYGPQAGDGYTF. Full variable domain (remainder filled in from reference TRBV18 and TRBJ1-2): NAGVMQNPRHLVRRRGQEARLRCSPMKGHSHVYWYRQLPEEGLKFMVYLQKENIIDESGMPKERFSAEFPKEGPSILRIQQVVRGDSAAYFCASYGPQAGDGYTFGSGTRLTVV.

The rearrangement links TRBV5-5 to TRBJ1-1; no clear D gene. The CDR3 covers 14 residues. Germline CDR1 and CDR2: SGHKS and YYEKEE (reference sequence). V lost 0 bases, J lost 10 bases, and 16 bases lay in between. The CDR3 loop is CASSLEIGRVGAFF. The CDR3 DNA reads TGTGCCAGCAGCTTGGAGATAGGGAGAGTAGGAGCTTTCTTT.

In the case of this clone: The germline gene is not matched at one end of the junction; a read error may be the cause. This sequence joins TRBV7-7 and TRBJ1-4; D gene unclear. CDR1 is SSHAT and CDR2 is FNYEAQ in the germline V gene (reference sequence). This CDR3 has 13 residues. DNA for the CDR3: TGTGCTAGCAGCTTGGAACGAGGGGAAAAACTGTTTTTT. Translated: CASSLERGEKLFF.

This chain joins TRBV11-3 and TRBJ2-1, with 8 bases lining up with TRBD2. This CDR3 is 18 amino acids long. The junction had 15 bases not matched to a gene; V was cut back by 1 base and J by 7 bases. CDR1 is SGHNT, CDR2 YENEEA, per germline. The CDR3 region is CASSLGTDSGRAGNEQFF. The CDR3 coding sequence is TGTGCCAGCAGCTTAGGTACCGACTCCGGGAGGGCCGGGAATGAGCAGTTCTTC.

The chain is built from TRBV5-1 and TRBJ1-6; D remains ambiguous. V lost 0 bases, J lost 7 bases, and 11 bases lay in between. Germline CDR1 reads SGHRS; CDR2 reads YFSETQ. The CDR3 is 15 amino acids. DNA of the CDR3: TGCGCCAGCAGCTTGGCTTGGGGTGAGAATTCACCCCTCCACTTT. Translating it yields CASSLAWGENSPLHF.

This clone was seen once. This CDR3 is also generated by other DNA sequences in the sample. The chain recombines TRBV28 with TRBJ1-5; D gene ambiguous. The CDR3 consists of 14 residues. CDR1 is MDHEN and CDR2 is SYDVKM in the germline V gene. Trimming removed 3 bases at V and 1 base at J, with 7 bases between. The CDR3 nucleotides are TGTGCCAGCAGTTTTTCGGGGAGCAATCAGCCCCAGCATTTT. Translated, it gives CASSFSGSNQPQHF.

This clone was counted a few times. The chain combines TRBV6-5 with TRBJ1-5; unclear D gene. CDR3 length: 13 amino acids. Germline-derived CDR1 and CDR2 are MNHEY and SVGAGI. Trimming shortened V by 6 bases and J by 5 bases, and 11 bases separated the two germline ends. CDR3 sequence reads: CASRRTTYQPQHF. The CDR3 DNA sequence: TGTGCCAGCAGGAGGACCACCTATCAGCCCCAGCATTTT.

This clone was seen only once. V is TRBV7-8 and J is TRBJ2-2; D unclear. The CDR3 consists of 13 residues. In germline, CDR1 is SGHVS, CDR2 FQNEAQ. Trimming took 2 bases from V and 3 from J, leaving 4 bases between them. The CDR3 nucleotides read TGTGCCAGCAGCTTAAGGGACACCGGGGAGCTGTTTTTT. It specifies CASSLRDTGELFF.

The count of this clone is one. The J gene is TRBJ2-5, the V gene TRBV9, with D hard to call. The CDR3 length is 14 residues. The germline V gene encodes CDR1 SGDLS and CDR2 YYNGEE. Trimming took off 0 bases at V and 0 bases at J, with 6 bases between the two ends. The CDR3 DNA sequence: TGTGCCAGCAGCGTAGATACAGACCAAGAGACCCAGTACTTC. Residues: CASSVDTDQETQYF.

The J gene is TRBJ1-6, the V gene TRBV19; 7 nucleotides line up with TRBD1. V lost 4 bases and J lost 8; bases outside the gene matches: 2. Germline lookup yields CDR1 LNHDA and CDR2 SQIVND (reference sequence). The CDR3 totals 13 residues. DNA of the CDR3: TGTGCCAGTAGTAAACAGGGGCATTCACCCCTCCACTTT. This codes for CASSKQGHSPLHF.

The chain joins TRBV19 to TRBJ1-2, with 12 bases matching TRBD1. Germline V gene lookup returns CDR1 LNHDA and CDR2 SQIVND (reference sequence). J lost 8 bases, V lost 6 bases, and 10 bases had no gene match. The length of the CDR3 is 15 residues. The CDR3 is CASRPGQGAKGGYTF. The DNA of the CDR3 is TGTGCCAGTAGGCCGGGACAGGGGGCGAAGGGAGGCTACACCTTC. Variable domain in full (rest from reference TRBV19 and TRBJ1-2): DGGITQSPKYLFRKEGQNVTLSCEQNLNHDAMYWYRQDPGQGLRLIYYSQIVNDFQKGDIAEGYSVSREKKESFPLTVTSAQKNPTAFYLCASRPGQGAKGGYTFGSGTRLTVV.

This sequence joins TRBV9 and TRBJ1-4; the match to TRBD1 covers 8 bases. Germline V lookup: CDR1 SGDLS, CDR2 YYNGEE. The CDR3 is 15 amino acids. Unmatched junction bases numbered 5, after V lost 4 bases and J lost 3 bases. The CDR3: CASSTQGGSNEKLFF. The CDR3 DNA reads as TGTGCCAGCAGCACACAGGGGGGCTCTAATGAAAAACTGTTTTTT.

This clone was detected only once. This sequence joins TRBV6-5 and TRBJ2-1, with 7 positions matching TRBD2. Germline V gene lookup returns CDR1 MNHEY and CDR2 SVGAGI. The CDR3 spans 14 residues. V lost 8 bases and J lost 7; bases outside the gene matches: 11. The chain's CDR3 is CASSSGIIRNEQFF. The CDR3 DNA follows: TGTGCCAGCTCGAGCGGGATTATCCGAAATGAGCAGTTCTTC.

This chain connects TRBV6-5 to TRBJ1-3; possible D gene TRBD1, 5 bases. Germline values: CDR1 MNHEY, CDR2 SVGAGI. This CDR3 has 13 amino acids. The ends were cut back, 6 bases at V and 4 bases at J, with 10 bases in the middle. The CDR3 loop is CASRDGTGNTIYF. The CDR3 DNA is TGTGCCAGCAGGGACGGGACCGGAAACACCATATATTTT.

The rearrangement uses TRBV7-8 and TRBJ1-1; the D gene is possibly TRBD1 (5 bases). Trimming left V 1 base short and J 6 bases short, with 15 bases between. The germline gives CDR1 SGHVS, CDR2 FQNEAQ. The CDR3 runs to 15 residues. The CDR3 protein is CASSLVRQGGSEAFF. CDR3 bases: TGTGCCAGCAGCTTAGTAAGGCAGGGAGGCTCTGAAGCTTTCTTT.